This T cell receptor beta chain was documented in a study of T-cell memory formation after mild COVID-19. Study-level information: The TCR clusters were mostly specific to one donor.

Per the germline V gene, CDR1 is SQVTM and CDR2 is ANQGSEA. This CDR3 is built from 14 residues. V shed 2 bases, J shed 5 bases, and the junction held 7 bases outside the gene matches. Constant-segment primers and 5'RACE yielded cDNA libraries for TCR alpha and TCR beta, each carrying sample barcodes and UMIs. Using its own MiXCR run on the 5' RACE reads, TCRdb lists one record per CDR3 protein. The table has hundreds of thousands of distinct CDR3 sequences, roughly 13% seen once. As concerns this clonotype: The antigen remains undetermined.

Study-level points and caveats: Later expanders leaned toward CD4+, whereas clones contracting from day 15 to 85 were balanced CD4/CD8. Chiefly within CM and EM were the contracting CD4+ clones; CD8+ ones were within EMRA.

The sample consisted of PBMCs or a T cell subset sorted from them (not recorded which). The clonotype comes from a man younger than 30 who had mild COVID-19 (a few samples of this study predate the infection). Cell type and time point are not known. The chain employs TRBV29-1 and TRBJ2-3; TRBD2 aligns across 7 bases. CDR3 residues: CSVEPSGTEDTQYF. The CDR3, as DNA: TGCAGCGTTGAACCCAGCGGGACCGAAGATACGCAGTATTTT.